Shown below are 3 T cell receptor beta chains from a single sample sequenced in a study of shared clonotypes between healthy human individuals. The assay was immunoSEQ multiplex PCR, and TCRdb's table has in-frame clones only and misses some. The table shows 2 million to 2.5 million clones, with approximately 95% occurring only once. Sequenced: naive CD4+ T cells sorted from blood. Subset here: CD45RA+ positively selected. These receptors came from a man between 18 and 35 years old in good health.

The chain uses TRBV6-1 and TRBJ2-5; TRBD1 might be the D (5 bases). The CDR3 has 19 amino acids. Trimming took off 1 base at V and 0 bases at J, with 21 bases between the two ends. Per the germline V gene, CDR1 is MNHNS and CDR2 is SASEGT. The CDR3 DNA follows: TGTGCCAGCAGTGAAGTTGTGGCAGGGTGGCAAGAGTACCAAGAGACCCAGTACTTC. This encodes CASSEVVAGWQEYQETQYF.

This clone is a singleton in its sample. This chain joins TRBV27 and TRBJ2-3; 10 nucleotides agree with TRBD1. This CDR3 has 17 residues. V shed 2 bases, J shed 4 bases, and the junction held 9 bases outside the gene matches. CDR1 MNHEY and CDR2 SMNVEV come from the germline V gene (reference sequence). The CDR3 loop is CASSLRGTGVRADTQYF. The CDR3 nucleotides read TGTGCCAGCAGTTTAAGAGGGACAGGGGTTAGGGCAGATACGCAGTATTTT.

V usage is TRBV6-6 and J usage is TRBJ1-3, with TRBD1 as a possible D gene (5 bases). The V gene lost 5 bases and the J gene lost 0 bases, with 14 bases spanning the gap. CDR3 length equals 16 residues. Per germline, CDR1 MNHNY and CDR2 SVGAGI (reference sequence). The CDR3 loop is CASSRPSGNSGNTIYF. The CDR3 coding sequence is TGTGCCAGCAGTAGACCATCAGGGAACTCTGGAAACACCATATATTTT.